This T cell receptor (beta chain) was documented in a study of T cells after yellow fever vaccination. Overall study results and limits: A small proportion of clonotypes was detected in both the CD4 and CD8 compartments. It was a weaker secondary response, yet one that peaked faster, at day 5 versus 15. After the booster, 95% to 98% of CD4 and about nine tenths of CD8 primary-response clones were re-detected.

Trimming shortened V by 1 base and J by 2 bases, and 7 bases separated the two germline ends. This CDR3 is built from 13 residues. Germline CDR1 is SGHRS and CDR2 is YFSETQ. This clonotype was recorded at least ten times. Its cognate antigen is unknown. 5'RACE template switching generated TCR cDNA, adding a universal primer site and UMIs. TCRdb reprocessed the 5' RACE reads via MiXCR and lists one record per CDR3 protein. The data contain roughly 62,000 distinct CDR3 sequences, more than 5.5% of them singletons. V is TRBV5-1 and J is TRBJ2-7; D ambiguous. This receptor was taken from a man aged 18 to 35 who received the YFV17D yellow fever vaccine. Here the sequenced sample was CD8+ T cells sorted from PBMCs, taken on the day of the first yellow fever vaccination. The chain's CDR3 is CASSLPGAYEQYF. In DNA, the CDR3 is TGCGCCAGCAGCTTGCCAGGAGCCTACGAGCAGTACTTC.